These 29 T cell receptor beta chains came from one sample sequenced in a study of cytomegalovirus exposure and HLA in healthy donors. Amplification used 60 Vbeta primers and 13 Jbeta primers. Assay used: immunoSEQ multiplex PCR; TCRdb lists only in-frame clones, some missing. The repertoire consists of approximately 77,000 clones, with more than 75% occurring once and the leading ten covering around an eighth. Sequenced material: PBMCs. Source of these receptors: a male donor in good health and CMV-seropositive.

The chain employs TRBV5-6 and TRBJ1-1; 8 bases match TRBD1. From germline, CDR1 is SGHDT and CDR2 YYEEEE. The CDR3 contains 14 residues. Unmatched junction bases numbered 5, after V lost 4 bases and J lost 3 bases. In DNA form, the CDR3 reads TGTGCCAGCAGCAGGACAGGGATGGACACTGAAGCTTTCTTT. Its translation is CASSRTGMDTEAFF.

The V and J genes are TRBV5-1 and TRBJ1-4, with TRBD1 identical over 10 bases. The trim removed 3 bases at V and 9 bases at J, leaving 5 bases unmatched. Germline values: CDR1 SGHRS, CDR2 YFSETQ. The CDR3 runs to 14 residues. In DNA, the CDR3 is TGCGCCAGCAGCTGGGGACAGGGGAAACAAAAACTGTTTTTT. It yields the protein CASSWGQGKQKLFF.

The chain couples TRBV28 to TRBJ1-5; 9 bases line up with TRBD1. Germline assignment: CDR1 MDHEN and CDR2 SYDVKM. V was clipped by 3 bases and J by 6 bases; unmatched bases: 9. This CDR3 comprises 16 residues. DNA of the CDR3: TGTGCCAGCAGTTTCTTATCCGGGACAGGGCTTCAGCCCCAGCATTTT. Its translation is CASSFLSGTGLQPQHF.

V usage is TRBV7-3 and J usage is TRBJ2-1; TRBD2 matches 7 bases. This CDR3 is 14 amino acids long. Germline assignment: CDR1 SGHTA and CDR2 FQGTGA. V gave up 2 bases and J gave up 5 bases; unmatched junction bases: 3. CDR3 region: CASSLASGNNEQFF. DNA for the CDR3: TGTGCCAGCAGCTTAGCTAGCGGCAACAATGAGCAGTTCTTC.

With regard to this clone: Mismatch with germline at one junction end may stem from a read error. V is TRBV7-9 and J is TRBJ2-7, with 11 bases that match TRBD2. Germline CDR1 reads SEHNR; CDR2 reads FQNEAQ (reference sequence). This CDR3 is built from 17 residues. The DNA for the CDR3 is TGTTCCAGCAGCCAACGACGGGGACTAGCGGACTCCTACGAGCAGTACTTC. It encodes CSSSQRRGLADSYEQYF. Looking up the rest from reference TRBV7-9 and TRBJ2-7 gives the full variable domain: DTGVSQNPRHKITKRGQNVTFRCDPISEHNRLYWYRQTLGQGPEFLTYFQNEAQLEKSRLLSDRFSAERPKGSFSTLEIQRTEQGDSAMYLCSSSQRRGLADSYEQYFGPGTRLTVT.

This chain uses TRBV6-6 with TRBJ2-7, with a tentative D call TRBD1 (5 bases). Germline V CDR1 and CDR2: MNHNY, SVGAGI (reference sequence). V was trimmed by 0 bases and J by 6 bases, leaving 12 bases between them. The CDR3 covers 14 residues. The chain's CDR3 is CASSYSSQVGEQYF. CDR3 DNA sequence: TGTGCCAGCAGTTACTCGTCACAGGTCGGCGAGCAGTACTTC.

The V and J genes are TRBV18 and TRBJ1-1, with 10 bases matching TRBD1. This CDR3 has 14 amino acids. V was pared by 3 bases and J by 5 bases, with 3 bases of the junction left unmatched. Per the germline V gene, CDR1 is KGHSH and CDR2 is LQKENI. CDR3 sequence reads: CASSPRTGGTEAFF. CDR3 sequence (DNA): TGTGCCAGCTCACCGCGGACAGGGGGAACTGAAGCTTTCTTT.

The rearrangement links TRBV7-9 to TRBJ1-4, with TRBD1 matching 7 bases. This CDR3 comprises 15 residues. CDR1 is SEHNR, CDR2 FQNEAQ, per germline (reference sequence). Trimming cost V 0 bases and J 4 bases; bases outside gene matches: 2. CDR3 residues: CASSLARQGNEKLFF. CDR3 coding DNA: TGTGCCAGCAGCTTAGCGAGACAGGGTAATGAAAAACTGTTTTTT.

The V and J genes are TRBV6-5 and TRBJ2-4; 7 nucleotides line up with TRBD2. This CDR3 comprises 11 residues. The J segment lost 14 bases and the V segment lost 6 bases, leaving 7 bases of the junction unmatched. CDR1 and CDR2 (germline): MNHEY, SVGAGI. This CDR3 is CASSQGLEKYF. In DNA form, the CDR3 reads TGTGCCAGCAGCCAAGGACTAGAAAAGTACTTC.

Notes on this clone: The junction departs from the called germline gene at one end, perhaps through a read error. Additional DNA sequences in this sample encode the identical CDR3. The V call is TRBV9, the J call TRBJ2-1; TRBD1 matches at 10 bases. Germline CDR1 is SGDLS and CDR2 is YYNGEE. The CDR3 has 14 amino acids. CDR3 in amino acids: CASSVGDRGNEQFF. The DNA for the CDR3 is TGCGCCAGCAGCGTAGGGGACAGGGGCAATGAGCAGTTCTTC.

The V call is TRBV7-3, the J call TRBJ2-3; weak D call: TRBD2 (5 bases). Germline V gives CDR1 SGHTA, CDR2 FQGTGA. CDR3 length equals 14 residues. Trimming shortened V by 1 base and J by 11 bases, and 16 bases separated the two germline ends. The chain's CDR3 is CASSLRESGRGQYF. In DNA, the CDR3 is TGTGCCAGCAGCTTAAGAGAGTCGGGTCGGGGGCAGTATTTT.

The J gene is TRBJ2-5, the V gene TRBV10-3; 9 nucleotides line up with TRBD2. The CDR3 is 15 amino acids. CDR1 and CDR2 from the germline V gene are ENHRY and SYGVKD. Trimming at V came to 8 bases and at J to 3 bases, leaving 10 bases not matched to a gene. CDR3 sequence: CAISSAGGGKETQYF. The CDR3, as DNA: TGTGCCATCTCCTCAGCGGGAGGAGGCAAAGAGACCCAGTACTTC.

CDR3 DNA: TGTGCCTGGAGTGGGGGACAGTTAGTTTCTGGGGCCAACGTCCTGACTTTC. The encoded protein is CAWSGGQLVSGANVLTF. The chain employs TRBV30 and TRBJ2-6; TRBD1 matches 7 bases. Germline lookup yields CDR1 GTSNPN and CDR2 SVGIG (reference sequence). CDR3 length equals 17 residues. V shed 1 base, J shed 1 base, and the junction held 7 bases outside the gene matches.

V gene TRBV5-6 combines with J gene TRBJ1-2; D not certain. Germline CDR1 reads SGHDT; CDR2 reads YYEEEE. V lost 0 bases, J lost 2 bases, and 11 bases lay in between. The CDR3 loop spans 15 amino acids. The CDR3 nucleotides read TGTGCCAGCAGCTTGGTGAGGGCCCCCAACTATGGCTACACCTTC. It encodes CASSLVRAPNYGYTF.

The chain links TRBV5-4 to TRBJ2-3, with 7 bases identical to TRBD2. The CDR3 consists of 16 residues. V dropped 4 bases and J dropped 2; count of bases not matched to a gene: 10. Germline CDR1 and CDR2: SGHNT and YYREEE (reference sequence). The CDR3 spells CASSDMDRGDTDTQYF. The CDR3 DNA is TGTGCCAGCAGCGATATGGACCGGGGGGACACAGATACGCAGTATTTT.

J is TRBJ1-5 and V is TRBV5-6; possibly TRBD1 for D (6 bases). Per the germline V gene, CDR1 is SGHDT and CDR2 is YYEEEE. The ends were cut back, 3 bases at V and 5 bases at J, with 15 bases in the middle. CDR3 length: 15 residues. As DNA, the CDR3 is TGTGCCAGCAGCTCGGGGTTACAGGGAGATCAGCCCCAGCATTTT. Translating gives CASSSGLQGDQPQHF. Supplemented by reference TRBV5-6 and TRBJ1-5, the full variable domain reads DAGVTQSPTHLIKTRGQQVTLRCSPKSGHDTVSWYQQALGQGPQFIFQYYEEEERQRGNFPDRFSGHQFPNYSSELNVNALLLGDSALYLCASSSGLQGDQPQHFGDGTRLSIL.

The CDR3 loop reads CASSQEISASWNTIYF. CDR3 DNA sequence: TGCGCCAGCAGCCAAGAGATAAGTGCGAGTTGGAACACCATATATTTT. The chain links TRBV4-1 to TRBJ1-3; D ambiguous. CDR3 size: 16 residues. Germline CDR1 MGHRA, CDR2 YSYEKL. Trimming shortened V by 0 bases and J by 7 bases, and 16 bases separated the two germline ends.

This chain links TRBV7-9 with TRBJ2-7, with D possibly being TRBD1 (8 bases). CDR3 length: 14 amino acids. CDR1 is SEHNR and CDR2 is FQNEAQ in the germline V gene (reference sequence). Trimming removed 5 bases at V and 5 bases at J, with 16 bases between. The CDR3 here is CASSPRTGRDEQYF. In nucleotides, the CDR3 is TGTGCCAGCAGCCCACGGACAGGGAGGGACGAGCAGTACTTC.

This chain joins TRBV7-9 and TRBJ1-1; possible D gene TRBD1, 5 bases. Trimming removed 3 bases at V and 4 bases at J, with 15 bases between. This CDR3 spans 15 amino acids. Germline CDR1 and CDR2: SEHNR and FQNEAQ (reference sequence). The chain's CDR3 is CASSFRGRRGTEAFF. The CDR3 nucleotides read TGTGCCAGCAGCTTTCGTGGCCGGAGGGGCACTGAAGCTTTCTTT.

This clone was observed a handful of times. The chain combines TRBV19 with TRBJ2-2; 8 bases fit TRBD2. J lost 2 bases, V lost 7 bases, and 6 bases had no gene match. The CDR3 runs 15 residues. CDR1 and CDR2 (germline): LNHDA, SQIVND (reference sequence). The CDR3 DNA follows: TGTGCCAGTAAGATTACTAGCGGAAACACCGGGGAGCTGTTTTTT. Protein: CASKITSGNTGELFF. The full variable domain, in which reference TRBV19 and TRBJ2-2 provide the parts outside the CDR3, is DGGITQSPKYLFRKEGQNVTLSCEQNLNHDAMYWYRQDPGQGLRLIYYSQIVNDFQKGDIAEGYSVSREKKESFPLTVTSAQKNPTAFYLCASKITSGNTGELFFGEGSRLTVL.

The chain couples TRBV5-6 to TRBJ2-1, with D possibly TRBD2 on 6 matching bases. Germline V lookup: CDR1 SGHDT, CDR2 YYEEEE. Trimming left V 5 bases short and J 0 bases short, with 12 bases between. This CDR3 contains 15 residues. The CDR3 bases are TGTGCCAGCAGGAGGACCGGGGGCTCCTACAATGAGCAGTTCTTC. Protein product: CASRRTGGSYNEQFF.

The V and J genes are TRBV2 and TRBJ2-7; the D gene is possibly TRBD1 (6 bases). The CDR3 is made up of 13 amino acids. The germline V gene encodes CDR1 SNHLY and CDR2 FYNNEI. Trimming took off 8 bases at V and 1 base at J, with 12 bases between the two ends. As DNA, the CDR3 is TGTGCCAGCGGGGGACACCTTTCCTACGAGCAGTACTTC. Encoded protein: CASGGHLSYEQYF.

The V call is TRBV10-1, the J call TRBJ1-6; 7 bases agree with TRBD1. Germline V gene sequence: CDR1 WNHNN, CDR2 SYGVQD (reference sequence). V lost 6 bases to trimming and J lost 7 bases; unmatched junction nucleotides: 3. The CDR3 extends over 13 amino acids. CDR3 bases: TGCGCCAGCAGCCGGGACAGCAATTCACCCCTCCACTTT. This sequence encodes CASSRDSNSPLHF.

With regard to this clone: One end of the junction fails to match germline, which may point to a read error. DNA for the CDR3: TGTTCCAGCAGGTCGGTCTCGGAGACCCAGTACTTC. Amino acid sequence: CSSRSVSETQYF. This chain connects TRBV7-9 to TRBJ2-5; no clear D. This CDR3 is built from 12 residues. The germline V gene encodes CDR1 SEHNR and CDR2 FQNEAQ (reference sequence).

The chain is built from TRBV7-9 and TRBJ2-1, with 8 bases that match TRBD2. Trimming removed 3 bases from V and 5 bases from J; junction bases left unmatched: 6. This CDR3 contains 15 residues. The germline V gene has CDR1 SEHNR and CDR2 FQNEAQ (reference sequence). CDR3 amino acids: CASSFPGGPNNEQFF. The CDR3 bases are TGTGCCAGCAGCTTCCCGGGGGGGCCCAACAATGAGCAGTTCTTC.

This chain joins TRBV18 and TRBJ2-7, with D perhaps matching TRBD1 (6 bases). The CDR3 spans 15 residues. Germline V gene lookup returns CDR1 KGHSH and CDR2 LQKENI. Trimming removed 3 bases at V and 3 bases at J, with 15 bases between. In DNA form, the CDR3 reads TGTGCCAGCTCACCGGCACAGGGAATTCGCTACGAGCAGTACTTC. Translating it yields CASSPAQGIRYEQYF.

This clone was found a few times. The chain is built from TRBV7-3 and TRBJ2-2; 7 bases align to TRBD1. CDR3 length equals 14 residues. The junction had 7 bases not matched to a gene; V was cut back by 5 bases and J by 7 bases. Germline values: CDR1 SGHTA, CDR2 FQGTGA. CDR3 sequence reads: CASSTKTGVGELFF. In DNA, the CDR3 is TGTGCCAGCAGCACCAAAACAGGGGTCGGGGAGCTGTTTTTT.

This clone was counted once. The V and J genes are TRBV15 and TRBJ2-1; 7 nucleotides align to TRBD1. The CDR3 is 13 amino acids. Germline V CDR1 and CDR2: LNHNV, YYDKDF (reference sequence). The trim removed 3 bases at V and 8 bases at J, leaving 4 bases unmatched. CDR3 sequence: CATSRGTAHEQFF. In DNA, the CDR3 is TGTGCCACCAGCAGGGGGACAGCTCATGAGCAGTTCTTC.

The chain joins TRBV5-5 to TRBJ1-4; possibly TRBD1 for D (6 bases). The V end lost 4 bases, the J end lost 7 bases, and 23 bases lay between the germline ends. The CDR3 length is 17 residues. Germline loops: CDR1 SGHKS, CDR2 YYEKEE (reference sequence). The CDR3 DNA sequence: TGTGCCAGCAGCGCCGGTTTTGGCAAGGGGGAGACTGAAAAACTGTTTTTT. It specifies CASSAGFGKGETEKLFF.